Given below is one T cell receptor beta chain in context. The data were taken from a study of blood T cell repertoires in COVID-19. Study details: Spain, Italy and the United States supplied samples that represented acute and convalescent COVID-19. The analysed material was cDNA or gDNA that came from T cells, B-cell-depleted T cells, or PBMCs.

Authors' methods: Using reference gene primer amplification, nucleated cell counts were estimated. Profiling relied on immunoSEQ multiplex PCR, and the TCRdb table lists in-frame clones only, not all of them. V and J calls and clone size are copied from that table; D and trimming were computed from the DNA. The profile shows about 360,000 clones, around 86% of them singletons. Trimming took off 2 bases at V and 4 bases at J, with 8 bases between the two ends. CDR3 length: 13 amino acids. The germline CDR1 and CDR2 sequences are MNHEY and SVGEGT. This receptor was obtained from a human donor in a cohort sampled during active COVID-19. The chain is built from TRBV6-2 or TRBV6-3 and TRBJ2-5; D might be TRBD2 (5 bases). The sequenced material came from peripheral blood. DNA for the CDR3: TGTGCCAGCAGTTACGGTGGAGGAGAGACCCAGTACTTC. Protein product: CASSYGGGETQYF.